Sequencing of this TCR beta chain was carried out in a study of liver allograft versus peripheral blood T cells. As for the study in general: Comparative analysis was performed on T cell receptor repertoires from transplanted livers and from recipients' peripheral blood.

This clonotype counts as medium-sized. What it recognizes is unknown. Study observations and caveats: Liver allograft repertoires of T cell receptors reportedly diverged from peripheral blood repertoires.

Trimming removed 2 bases at V and 1 base at J, with 15 bases between. Germline lookup yields CDR1 MNHNS and CDR2 SASEGT. This CDR3 contains 16 residues. One entry per CDR3 protein, called by TCRdb with MiXCR from the reads. The sample carries about 9,000 distinct CDR3 sequences, about 15% recorded once. The source is a human patient who had a liver transplant. The graft donor may have given rise to some T cells. The rearrangement joins TRBV6-1 to TRBJ2-7, with D possibly being TRBD2 (5 bases). The CDR3 reads CASSEKRAEGSYEQYF. CDR3 sequence (DNA): TGTGCCAGCAGTGAAAAGAGGGCAGAAGGGTCCTACGAGCAGTACTTC.